The entry below gives a single TCR beta chain sequence along with its context. This entry comes from a study of blood T cell repertoires in COVID-19. How the authors handled the data: Nucleated cell number was recorded as an estimate derived from reference gene primer amplification. Assay used: immunoSEQ multiplex PCR; TCRdb lists only in-frame clones, some missing. Clonal size and the V and J genes are those of that table, whereas D and trimming came from the DNA. Among 360,000 or so clones listed, 85% to 90% were seen once. Across 24 US areas, participants ranged in age from about 18 to 100 years. Cohorts were based on clinical histories the participants reported. A case of COVID-19 had been met by exposed participants within 2 weeks before study entry. Germline CDR1 is MNHEY and CDR2 is SMNVEV (reference sequence). J lost 1 base, V lost 4 bases, and 10 bases had no gene match. The CDR3 totals 17 residues.

Sequenced: PBMCs or T cells enriched from blood (not recorded which). This chain uses TRBV27 with TRBJ2-4; 7 nucleotides match TRBD2. The clonotype originates from a woman aged 25 to 39 who had been exposed to COVID-19. The DNA of the CDR3 is TGTGCCAGCAGTTCGTCTCACGAAGCGGGGGCCAAAAACATTCAGTACTTC. It is translated as CASSSSHEAGAKNIQYF.